The 13 T cell receptor beta chains reported below all come from one sample, sequenced in a study of blood T cell repertoires in COVID-19. Assay: immunoSEQ multiplex PCR; the TCRdb copy retains only in-frame clones and omits some. The sample lists about 460,000 clones, 75% to 90% seen once, with approximately 8% in the top ten. What was sequenced was PBMCs or T cells enriched from blood (not recorded which). Receptor source: a woman aged 55-69 years who had recovered from COVID-19.

V is TRBV9 and J is TRBJ2-1, with TRBD2 matching over 8 bases. CDR1 is SGDLS and CDR2 is YYNGEE in the germline V gene. The length of the CDR3 is 15 residues. The ends lost 0 bases at V and 8 bases at J; junction bases unmatched: 7. Here the CDR3 reads CASSVVAGGPDEQFF. The CDR3 bases are TGTGCCAGCAGCGTAGTGGCGGGGGGCCCCGATGAGCAGTTCTTC.

V and J are TRBV30 and TRBJ2-5; 10 bases fit TRBD1. The CDR3 consists of 16 residues. CDR1 is GTSNPN, CDR2 SVGIG, per germline (reference sequence). V dropped 4 bases and J dropped 5; count of bases not matched to a gene: 13. CDR3 nucleotide sequence: TGTGCCTGGAATCTCCCGGGACAGGGGTATGAGGAGACCCAGTACTTC. Protein sequence: CAWNLPGQGYEETQYF. Full variable domain (remainder filled in from reference TRBV30 and TRBJ2-5): SQTIHQWPATLVQPVGSPLSLECTVEGTSNPNLYWYRQAAGRGLQLLFYSVGIGQISSEVPQNLSASRPQDRQFILSSKKLLLSDSGFYLCAWNLPGQGYEETQYFGPGTRLLVL.

This clone has only one observation. This sample also contains other DNA sequences that code for the same CDR3. The chain links TRBV2 to TRBJ2-7; D is unclear. This CDR3 is built from 12 residues. V lost 3 bases and J 2 bases, leaving 5 bases between the germline ends. Germline V gene data show CDR1 as SNHLY and CDR2 as FYNNEI. The CDR3 DNA reads as TGTGCCAGCAGTGAGAGAGCCTACGAGCAGTACTTC. Protein sequence: CASSERAYEQYF.

The sample holds a few counts of this clone. This CDR3 is CASMGQSTGELFF. CDR3 DNA sequence: TGTGCCAGCATGGGACAGAGCACCGGGGAGCTGTTTTTT. This chain joins TRBV2 and TRBJ2-2; 7 bases match TRBD1. Germline trimming cut 7 bases from V and 4 bases from J; bases unmatched to any gene: 3. CDR1 SNHLY and CDR2 FYNNEI come from the germline V gene. CDR3 length: 13 residues.

This chain joins TRBV24-1 and TRBJ1-5, with no clear D. V was pared by 0 bases and J by 6 bases, with 5 bases between. The CDR3 contains 13 residues. Per the germline V gene, CDR1 is KGHDR and CDR2 is SFDVKD. CDR3 coding DNA: TGTGCCACCAGTGATTTGGGGCTTCAGCCCCAGCATTTT. Its protein is CATSDLGLQPQHF.

The J gene is TRBJ1-2, the V gene TRBV5-1; 7 nucleotides match TRBD1. V lost 7 bases and J lost 7; bases outside the gene matches: 7. CDR3 length: 12 residues. Germline lookup yields CDR1 SGHRS and CDR2 YFSETQ. CDR3 sequence: CASGNNRGGYTF. DNA of the CDR3: TGCGCCAGCGGGAATAACAGGGGTGGCTACACCTTC.

The chain joins TRBV15 to TRBJ1-2; 7 positions agree with TRBD1. The CDR3 loop spans 17 amino acids. The V and J ends lost 2 bases and 0 bases, in that order; junction bases with no gene match: 9. CDR1 LNHNV and CDR2 YYDKDF come from the germline V gene (reference sequence). The CDR3 sequence: CATSRWEQGQANYGYTF. In nucleotides, the CDR3 is TGTGCCACCAGCAGATGGGAACAGGGGCAAGCTAACTATGGCTACACCTTC.

The chain couples TRBV6-5 to TRBJ1-5; the D is unclear. The CDR3 is made up of 14 amino acids. The V and J ends lost 6 bases and 4 bases respectively, with 13 bases between them. Germline CDR1 and CDR2: MNHEY and SVGAGI. CDR3 region: CASRVGGWNQPQHF. In nucleotides, the CDR3 is TGTGCCAGCAGGGTTGGAGGGTGGAATCAGCCCCAGCATTTT.

V and J are TRBV7-9 and TRBJ2-7; 9 bases align to TRBD1. From germline, CDR1 is SEHNR and CDR2 FQNEAQ (reference sequence). The CDR3 spans 15 residues. Losses at the gene ends were 5 bases for V and 3 bases for J; bases not matched to a gene: 8. CDR3 sequence: CASSPDRGFFYEQYF. The DNA for the CDR3 is TGTGCCAGCAGCCCAGACAGGGGGTTTTTCTACGAGCAGTACTTC.

The chain uses TRBV5-5 and TRBJ1-2; unclear D gene. V was trimmed by 0 bases and J by 1 base, leaving 10 bases between them. Germline V gene data show CDR1 as SGHKS and CDR2 as YYEKEE (reference sequence). CDR3 size: 15 residues. CDR3 protein: CASSLGQDFNYGYTF. The CDR3, as DNA: TGTGCCAGCAGCTTGGGGCAGGACTTTAACTATGGCTACACCTTC. Drawing the rest from reference TRBV5-5 and TRBJ1-2, the complete variable domain is DAGVTQSPTHLIKTRGQQVTLRCSPISGHKSVSWYQQVLGQGPQFIFQYYEKEERGRGNFPDRFSARQFPNYSSELNVNALLLGDSALYLCASSLGQDFNYGYTFGSGTRLTVV.

The V and J genes are TRBV4-1 and TRBJ1-1; 9 bases are shared with TRBD1. J was trimmed by 5 bases and V by 2 bases; bases with no gene match: 9. The CDR3 runs to 16 residues. Per the germline V gene, CDR1 is MGHRA and CDR2 is YSYEKL. The CDR3 DNA is TGCGCCAGCAGCCAAAGAGGACAGGGGAGGGAAACTGAAGCTTTCTTT. This codes for CASSQRGQGRETEAFF.

This clone occurred a few times. This sequence joins TRBV5-6 and TRBJ2-7, with 7 bases aligning to TRBD2. Germline lookup yields CDR1 SGHDT and CDR2 YYEEEE. This CDR3 spans 13 amino acids. Trimming removed 2 bases from V and 4 bases from J; junction bases left unmatched: 3. The CDR3 nucleotides read TGTGCCAGCAGCTTTCAGGGAGGGTACGAGCAGTACGTC. As protein: CASSFQGGYEQYV.

This chain uses TRBV7-2 with TRBJ2-3, with a tentative D call TRBD1 (6 bases). The V and J ends lost 1 base and 7 bases respectively, with 12 bases between them. Germline V gene lookup returns CDR1 SGHTA and CDR2 FQGNSA. The CDR3 runs to 14 residues. CDR3 bases: TGTGCCAGCAGCTTAGGTCAGGGGTACAATACGCAGTATTTT. Its protein product is CASSLGQGYNTQYF.